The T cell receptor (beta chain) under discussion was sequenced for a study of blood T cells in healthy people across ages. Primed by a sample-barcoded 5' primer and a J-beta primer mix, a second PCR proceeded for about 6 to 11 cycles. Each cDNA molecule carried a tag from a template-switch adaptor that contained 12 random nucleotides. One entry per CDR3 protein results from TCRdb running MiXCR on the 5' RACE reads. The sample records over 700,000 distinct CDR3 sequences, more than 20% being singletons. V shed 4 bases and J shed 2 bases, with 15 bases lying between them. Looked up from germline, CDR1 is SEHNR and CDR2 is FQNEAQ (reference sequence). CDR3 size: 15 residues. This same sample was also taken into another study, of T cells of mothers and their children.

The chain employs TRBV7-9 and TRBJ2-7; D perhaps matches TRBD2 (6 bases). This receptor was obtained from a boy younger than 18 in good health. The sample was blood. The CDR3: CASSYGTQNPYEQYF. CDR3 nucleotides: TGTGCCAGCAGCTACGGGACTCAAAATCCCTACGAGCAGTACTTC.